Below are 9 T cell receptor beta chains sequenced from a single sample in a study of human T cells and chemical hapten exposure. TCRdb called the RACE reads again in MiXCR, with one record for every CDR3 protein. The table has some 97,000 distinct CDR3 sequences, 25% to 30% seen once. This sample's time point: patch test 3, about 24 weeks after DPC sensitization. Treatment given: therapeutic diphenylcyclopropenone sensitization with weekly scalp DPC. The sequences come from whole blood, collected in connection with sensitization to the hapten diphenylcyclopropenone (DPC). The receptors shown here come from a man between 40 and 49 years old with alopecia areata. Some clones in this sample may be carry-over from other donors' samples.

This clonotype has a handful of counts. The rearrangement joins TRBV12-3 or TRBV12-4 to TRBJ2-5; 11 positions match TRBD1. There are 14 residues in the CDR3. With 6 bases clipped from V and 7 bases from J, the junction kept 7 bases outside the gene matches. The CDR3 sequence: CASSSGTGGMTQYF. The CDR3 DNA follows: TGTGCCAGCAGCTCCGGGACAGGGGGAATGACCCAGTACTTC.

The chain uses TRBV9 and TRBJ2-7; 7 bases map to TRBD2. J lost 2 bases, V lost 0 bases, and 2 bases had no gene match. The CDR3 extends over 14 amino acids. CDR1 is SGDLS, CDR2 YYNGEE, per germline. CDR3: CASSVGGSPYEQYF. CDR3 in DNA: TGTGCCAGCAGCGTAGGCGGGAGCCCCTACGAGCAGTACTTC.

The rearrangement joins TRBV12-3 or TRBV12-4 to TRBJ2-2, with 7 bases that match TRBD2. The CDR3 sequence is 15 residues long. V trimming: 4 bases; J trimming: 1 base; junction bases outside the gene matches: 3. The CDR3 coding sequence is TGTGCCAGCAGTTCGGGACTAATGAACACCGGGGAGCTGTTTTTT. It is translated as CASSSGLMNTGELFF.

This chain connects TRBV25-1 to TRBJ1-5; perhaps TRBD1 as D (5 bases). Germline values: CDR1 MGHDK, CDR2 SYGVNS. V lost 3 bases to trimming and J lost 3 bases, with 9 bases between them. This CDR3 region has 14 residues. CDR3 loop: CASSEWGNNQPQHF. For the CDR3, the DNA is TGTGCCAGCAGTGAGTGGGGGAACAATCAGCCCCAGCATTTT.

This sequence joins TRBV11-2 and TRBJ2-1; D not resolved. V lost 3 bases and J 6 bases, leaving 6 bases between the germline ends. The CDR3 loop spans 12 amino acids. Germline lookup yields CDR1 SGHAT and CDR2 FQNNGV. The CDR3 DNA reads as TGTGCCAGCAGCTTCGTAACCAATGAGCAGTTCTTC. It yields the protein CASSFVTNEQFF. The full variable domain, with the rest looked up from reference TRBV11-2 and TRBJ2-1, is EAGVAQSPRYKIIEKRQSVAFWCNPISGHATLYWYQQILGQGPKLLIQFQNNGVVDDSQLPKDRFSAERLKGVDSTLKIQPAKLEDSAVYLCASSFVTNEQFFGPGTRLTVL.

In its sample, this clonotype was seen once. The V gene is TRBV7-9, the J gene TRBJ2-7; no clear D. The CDR3 spans 15 residues. Germline-derived CDR1 and CDR2 are SEHNR and FQNEAQ (reference sequence). Trimming removed 4 bases from V and 7 bases from J, with 20 bases in between. The CDR3 nucleotides read TGTGCCAGCAGCTCACCAACGGCAGCCTCTGGGGAGCAGTACTTC. Translated: CASSSPTAASGEQYF.

This clonotype showed up just once. The V gene is TRBV5-1, the J gene TRBJ2-1; no reliable D call. Trimming pared 0 bases from V and 7 bases from J, leaving 11 bases between. This CDR3 has 14 amino acids. Germline CDR1 reads SGHRS; CDR2 reads YFSETQ. The CDR3 DNA is TGCGCCAGCAGCTTGGAGCCAGGTCGTAATGAGCAGTTCTTC. It encodes CASSLEPGRNEQFF.

This rearrangement joins TRBV14 to TRBJ2-6, with D possibly being TRBD1 or TRBD2 (6 bases each). This CDR3 is built from 17 residues. The germline CDR1 and CDR2 sequences are SGHDN and FVKESK. The V end was cut by 3 bases, the J end by 0 bases, with 12 bases between. CDR3 protein: CASSHRGPTSGANVLTF. The DNA for the CDR3 is TGTGCCAGCAGCCACCGGGGGCCAACCTCTGGGGCCAACGTCCTGACTTTC.

This clonotype was counted between two and nine times. CDR3 loop: CASSQQSGYEQYF. CDR3 bases: TGTGCCAGCAGTCAACAAAGCGGTTACGAGCAGTACTTC. V usage is TRBV27 and J usage is TRBJ2-7; possibly TRBD2 for D (5 bases). This CDR3 contains 13 residues. Trimming removed 5 bases at V and 4 bases at J, with 12 bases between. In germline, CDR1 is MNHEY, CDR2 SMNVEV (reference sequence).